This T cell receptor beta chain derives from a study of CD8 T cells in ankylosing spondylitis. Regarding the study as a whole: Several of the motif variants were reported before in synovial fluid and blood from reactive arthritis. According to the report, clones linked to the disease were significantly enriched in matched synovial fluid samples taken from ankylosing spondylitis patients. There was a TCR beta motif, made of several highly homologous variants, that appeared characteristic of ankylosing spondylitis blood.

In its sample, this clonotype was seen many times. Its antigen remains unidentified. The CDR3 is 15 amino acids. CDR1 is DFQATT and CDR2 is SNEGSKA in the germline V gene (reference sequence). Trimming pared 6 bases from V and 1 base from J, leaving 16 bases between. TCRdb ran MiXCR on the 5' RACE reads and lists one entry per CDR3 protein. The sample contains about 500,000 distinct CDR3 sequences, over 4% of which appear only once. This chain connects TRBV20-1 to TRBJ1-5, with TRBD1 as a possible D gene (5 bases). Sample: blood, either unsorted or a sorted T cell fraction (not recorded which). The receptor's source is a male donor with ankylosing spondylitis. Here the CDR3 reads CSAALAPGSNQPQHF. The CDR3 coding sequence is TGCAGTGCAGCCTTGGCGCCAGGGAGCAATCAGCCCCAGCATTTT.